Listed below are T cell receptor beta chains from one sample, sequenced in a study of CD8 T cells in Susac syndrome. TCRdb reprocessed the immunoSEQ multiplex PCR reads via MiXCR and lists one record per CDR3 protein. The sample contains around 80,000 distinct CDR3 sequences, roughly 90% of which appear only once. Sequenced material: CD8+ T cells from PBMCs. These receptors all stem from a human donor with multiple sclerosis. Both conserved end residues are part of each CDR3. Fields, in order: D gene, clone size, V gene, J gene, CDR3 protein, CDR3 DNA. D genes are given only for firm matches. A row's size may be missing; if present it is once, few, many or a size class.

d_call: TRBD1
clone_size: once
v_call: TRBV3-1
j_call: TRBJ1-4
cdr3_aa: CASSQGTGRWEKLFF
cdr3_nt: TGTGCCAGCAGCCAAGGGACAGGGAGGTGGGAAAAACTGTTTTTT

d_call: TRBD1
clone_size: .
v_call: TRBV19
j_call: TRBJ1-1
cdr3_aa: CASSPGGVSSPEAFF
cdr3_nt: TGTGCCAGTAGTCCAGGGGGGGTCTCTTCTCCTGAAGCTTTCTTT

d_call: .
clone_size: .
v_call: TRBV23-1
j_call: TRBJ2-5
cdr3_aa: CASSQRLVETQYF
cdr3_nt: TGCGCCAGCAGTCAGAGACTGGTAGAGACCCAGTACTTC

d_call: .
clone_size: .
v_call: TRBV20-1
j_call: TRBJ2-7
cdr3_aa: CSATPFRSRETGSEQYF
cdr3_nt: TGCAGTGCCACTCCATTTCGTTCTCGGGAGACGGGTTCCGAGCAGTACTTC

d_call: .
clone_size: .
v_call: TRBV6-5
j_call: TRBJ1-1
cdr3_aa: CASSPRQWDTEAFF
cdr3_nt: TGTGCCAGCAGTCCCCGTCAATGGGACACTGAAGCTTTCTTT

d_call: .
clone_size: .
v_call: TRBV2
j_call: TRBJ2-2
cdr3_aa: CASSGTAEHTGELFF
cdr3_nt: TGTGCCAGCAGTGGAACAGCGGAACACACCGGGGAGCTGTTTTTT

d_call: .
clone_size: .
v_call: TRBV20-1
j_call: TRBJ2-7
cdr3_aa: CSARGITTLGEQYF
cdr3_nt: TGCAGTGCTAGAGGGATTACTACCCTTGGAGAGCAGTACTTC

d_call: .
clone_size: .
v_call: TRBV6-5
j_call: TRBJ2-7
cdr3_aa: CASSYGVGGFYEQYF
cdr3_nt: TGTGCCAGCAGTTACGGGGTCGGGGGTTTTTACGAGCAGTACTTC

d_call: TRBD1
clone_size: .
v_call: TRBV15
j_call: TRBJ1-5
cdr3_aa: CATSEDRGHDQPQHF
cdr3_nt: TGTGCCACCAGCGAGGACAGGGGCCATGATCAGCCCCAGCATTTT

d_call: TRBD2
clone_size: .
v_call: TRBV10-3
j_call: TRBJ2-1
cdr3_aa: CASRTSGGDHNEQFF
cdr3_nt: TGTGCCAGCCGGACTAGCGGGGGGGACCACAATGAGCAGTTCTTC

d_call: TRBD1
clone_size: .
v_call: TRBV7-6
j_call: TRBJ2-1
cdr3_aa: CASSTGGEYNEQFF
cdr3_nt: TGTGCCAGCAGTACAGGGGGCGAATACAATGAGCAGTTCTTC

d_call: .
clone_size: .
v_call: TRBV11-3
j_call: TRBJ2-3
cdr3_aa: CASSLKIQGQDTQYF
cdr3_nt: TGTGCCAGCAGCTTAAAGATCCAGGGTCAGGATACGCAGTATTTT

d_call: .
clone_size: .
v_call: TRBV4-3
j_call: TRBJ2-7
cdr3_aa: CASSQDEGTSGPYGQYF
cdr3_nt: TGCGCCAGCAGCCAAGATGAGGGAACATCTGGACCCTACGGGCAGTACTTC

d_call: .
clone_size: few
v_call: TRBV13
j_call: TRBJ2-7
cdr3_aa: CASSLFDREEQYF
cdr3_nt: TGTGCCAGCAGCTTGTTTGACCGGGAGGAGCAGTACTTC

d_call: TRBD2
clone_size: .
v_call: TRBV27
j_call: TRBJ2-7
cdr3_aa: CASSQETSGSYEQYF
cdr3_nt: TGTGCCAGCAGCCAGGAGACTAGCGGCTCCTACGAGCAGTACTTC

d_call: .
clone_size: .
v_call: TRBV27
j_call: TRBJ2-5
cdr3_aa: CASSSYGSHPETQYF
cdr3_nt: TGTGCCAGCAGTTCCTACGGGAGCCACCCAGAGACCCAGTACTTC

d_call: .
clone_size: .
v_call: TRBV19
j_call: TRBJ2-1
cdr3_aa: CASSIAGLGDEQFF
cdr3_nt: TGTGCCAGTAGTATAGCGGGGCTAGGGGATGAGCAGTTCTTC

d_call: TRBD2
clone_size: .
v_call: TRBV9
j_call: TRBJ2-3
cdr3_aa: CASSSGGAVTDTQYF
cdr3_nt: TGTGCCAGCAGCTCGGGGGGGGCGGTGACAGATACGCAGTATTTT

d_call: TRBD2
clone_size: .
v_call: TRBV28
j_call: TRBJ2-1
cdr3_aa: CASSLWASGGSYNEQFF
cdr3_nt: TGTGCCAGCAGTTTATGGGCTAGCGGGGGGTCCTACAATGAGCAGTTCTTC

d_call: .
clone_size: .
v_call: TRBV13
j_call: TRBJ2-2
cdr3_aa: CASSSRDWTGELFF
cdr3_nt: TGTGCCAGCAGCTCCCGGGACTGGACCGGGGAGCTGTTTTTT

d_call: .
clone_size: .
v_call: TRBV3-1
j_call: TRBJ2-5
cdr3_aa: CASSQDLTGGETQYF
cdr3_nt: TGTGCCAGCAGCCAAGATCTAACCGGAGGAGAGACCCAGTACTTC

d_call: .
clone_size: .
v_call: TRBV20-1
j_call: TRBJ1-2
cdr3_aa: CSAEGNYGYTF
cdr3_nt: TGCAGTGCCGAGGGCAACTATGGCTACACCTTC

d_call: TRBD2
clone_size: .
v_call: TRBV18
j_call: TRBJ2-1
cdr3_aa: CASSPELAGLAPYNEQFF
cdr3_nt: TGTGCCAGCTCACCAGAATTGGCGGGACTAGCGCCATACAATGAGCAGTTCTTC

d_call: TRBD2
clone_size: .
v_call: TRBV5-1
j_call: TRBJ2-1
cdr3_aa: CASSLLAGPSYNEQFF
cdr3_nt: TGCGCCAGCAGCTTACTAGCGGGGCCCTCCTACAATGAGCAGTTCTTC

d_call: TRBD1
clone_size: .
v_call: TRBV28
j_call: TRBJ2-2
cdr3_aa: CASSQGAVELFF
cdr3_nt: TGTGCCAGCAGCCAGGGGGCCGTGGAGCTGTTTTTT

d_call: .
clone_size: .
v_call: TRBV27
j_call: TRBJ2-7
cdr3_aa: CASSFLNGTLNYEQYF
cdr3_nt: TGTGCCAGCAGTTTCCTTAATGGGACGCTAAACTACGAGCAGTACTTC

d_call: .
clone_size: .
v_call: TRBV25-1
j_call: TRBJ2-5
cdr3_aa: CASPLGHKTQETQYF
cdr3_nt: TGTGCCAGTCCCCTCGGACATAAAACCCAAGAGACCCAGTACTTC

d_call: .
clone_size: .
v_call: TRBV28
j_call: TRBJ2-5
cdr3_aa: CASSLWGDLGLKTQYF
cdr3_nt: TGTGCCAGCAGTTTATGGGGAGACTTGGGGTTAAAGACCCAGTACTTC

d_call: TRBD1
clone_size: .
v_call: TRBV25-1
j_call: TRBJ2-1
cdr3_aa: CASSEYTGEPYNEQFF
cdr3_nt: TGTGCCAGCAGTGAATATACAGGGGAACCCTACAATGAGCAGTTCTTC

d_call: TRBD1
clone_size: .
v_call: TRBV12-3/TRBV12-4
j_call: TRBJ2-1
cdr3_aa: CASGPNLGQEGDEQFF
cdr3_nt: TGTGCCAGCGGCCCAAACCTGGGACAGGAAGGGGATGAGCAGTTCTTC

d_call: .
clone_size: .
v_call: TRBV5-1
j_call: TRBJ2-7
cdr3_aa: CASSLAGGVPNEQYF
cdr3_nt: TGCGCCAGCAGCTTGGCAGGAGGGGTCCCCAACGAGCAGTACTTC

d_call: .
clone_size: .
v_call: TRBV9
j_call: TRBJ1-6
cdr3_aa: CASSADSLSNSPLHF
cdr3_nt: TGTGCCAGCAGCGCGGACAGTTTGTCAAATTCACCCCTCCACTTT

d_call: .
clone_size: once
v_call: TRBV10-3
j_call: TRBJ2-4
cdr3_aa: CAISEVWEGTKNIQYF
cdr3_nt: TGTGCCATCAGTGAGGTCTGGGAAGGGACCAAAAACATTCAGTACTTC